These 8 T cell receptor beta chains were sequenced from one sample in a study of cytomegalovirus exposure and HLA in healthy donors. The PCR made use of 60 Vbeta and 13 Jbeta primers. Sequencing was performed with immunoSEQ multiplex PCR; in TCRdb, only in-frame clones are kept and a portion is missing. The repertoire holds over 100,000 clones, with 50% to 75% as singletons. The sequenced sample consisted of PBMCs. All receptors derive from a woman between 40 and 50 years old in good health and CMV-seropositive.

The chain couples TRBV5-1 to TRBJ1-2, with D perhaps matching TRBD1 (5 bases). This CDR3 comprises 15 residues. Trimming took 1 base from V and 4 from J, leaving 14 bases between them. CDR1 is SGHRS and CDR2 is YFSETQ in the germline V gene. CDR3 sequence reads: CASSLLAGPLYGYTF. The CDR3 DNA reads TGCGCCAGCAGCTTGTTGGCAGGGCCCCTCTATGGCTACACCTTC. The full variable domain, rest sourced from reference TRBV5-1 and TRBJ1-2, is KAGVTQTPRYLIKTRGQQVTLSCSPISGHRSVSWYQQTPGQGLQFLFEYFSETQRNKGNFPGRFSGRQFSNSRSEMNVSTLELGDSALYLCASSLLAGPLYGYTFGSGTRLTVV.

V gene TRBV5-1 combines with J gene TRBJ1-1; D is perhaps TRBD1 (6 bases). In germline, CDR1 is SGHRS, CDR2 YFSETQ. Trimming left V 0 bases short and J 1 base short, with 7 bases between. The CDR3 totals 14 residues. CDR3 coding DNA: TGCGCCAGCAGCTTGGGGACAGCGAACACTGAAGCTTTCTTT. This sequence encodes CASSLGTANTEAFF.

The chain recombines TRBV11-3 with TRBJ2-2; 7 bases fit TRBD1. There are 15 residues in the CDR3. J lost 5 bases, V lost 5 bases, and 8 bases had no gene match. Germline CDR1 is SGHNT and CDR2 is YENEEA. The CDR3 nucleotides read TGTGCCAGCAGCCCCCGGACAGGTGGGACCGGGGAGCTGTTTTTT. This gives the protein CASSPRTGGTGELFF.

The chain has TRBV15 and TRBJ1-2, with D tentatively TRBD1 (5 bases). Germline V gives CDR1 LNHNV, CDR2 YYDKDF (reference sequence). V lost 1 base and J 7 bases, leaving 22 bases between the germline ends. The CDR3 runs 17 residues. As DNA, the CDR3 is TGTGCCACCAGCAGAGGGACATTCGCGACTTCGGAACCTGGCTACACCTTC. Amino acid sequence: CATSRGTFATSEPGYTF.

In its sample, this clone was seen a few times. In nucleotides, the CDR3 is TGTGCCAGTAGTATATTGGGGGGCGGGGGTGAGCAGTTCTTC. Protein sequence: CASSILGGGGEQFF. This chain joins TRBV19 and TRBJ2-1, with a tentative D call TRBD2 (7 bases). Germline lookup yields CDR1 LNHDA and CDR2 SQIVND (reference sequence). Trimming removed 2 bases at V and 9 bases at J, with 14 bases between. The CDR3 consists of 14 residues.

This clone has a handful of counts. The junction shows a germline mismatch at one end, possibly a read error. V gene TRBV7-7 combines with J gene TRBJ2-5; D perhaps matches TRBD2 (6 bases). The CDR3 consists of 16 residues. Germline V gene sequence: CDR1 SSHAT, CDR2 FNYEAQ (reference sequence). In DNA, the CDR3 is TGTGCTAGCAGCTTAGCACACGGGACTGGACAAGAGACCCAGTACTTC. Protein product: CASSLAHGTGQETQYF.

This clone was seen only a few times. The CDR3 DNA is TGTGCCAGCATGCCGGGACTAGCGGGACTCTACGAGCAGTACTTC. Amino acid sequence: CASMPGLAGLYEQYF. The rearrangement joins TRBV2 to TRBJ2-5, with 13 bases matching TRBD2. The J call may be faulty, since TRBJ2-7 better matches the DNA end. CDR3 length equals 15 residues. Germline V gene sequence: CDR1 SNHLY, CDR2 FYNNEI.

The chain uses TRBV6-1 and TRBJ2-5, with no clear D. The J call may be wrong; the DNA end is better matched by TRBJ2-7. CDR1 MNHNS and CDR2 SASEGT come from the germline V gene. The CDR3 runs 14 residues. The CDR3: CASSGTVSSYEQYF. The DNA of the CDR3 is TGTGCCAGCAGTGGCACAGTTTCATCCTACGAGCAGTACTTC.